The T cell receptor beta chain under discussion was sequenced for a study of response to subunit inactivated influenza vaccine. Study observations and caveats: Few new T cells, the authors suggested, are recruited by each seasonal influenza vaccination.

This CDR3 comprises 15 residues. V was clipped by 6 bases and J by 7 bases; unmatched bases: 15. In germline, CDR1 is DFQATT, CDR2 SNEGSKA (reference sequence). This clonotype was detected only a few times. The antigen is unknown. MiXCR, applied by TCRdb to the RT-PCR reads, yields one record per CDR3 protein. The repertoire holds about 650,000 distinct CDR3 sequences, with about 14% as singletons. The source of this sequence is a man aged 45-65 years who received an inactivated influenza vaccine. The rearrangement links TRBV20-1 to TRBJ2-3; TRBD1 matches at 8 bases. The source was PBMCs from blood, collected roughly 2 weeks before vaccination. CDR3 in DNA: TGCAGTGCGCGCAGAGGATCAGGGGGCCGGAATACGCAGTATTTT. This gives the protein CSARRGSGGRNTQYF.